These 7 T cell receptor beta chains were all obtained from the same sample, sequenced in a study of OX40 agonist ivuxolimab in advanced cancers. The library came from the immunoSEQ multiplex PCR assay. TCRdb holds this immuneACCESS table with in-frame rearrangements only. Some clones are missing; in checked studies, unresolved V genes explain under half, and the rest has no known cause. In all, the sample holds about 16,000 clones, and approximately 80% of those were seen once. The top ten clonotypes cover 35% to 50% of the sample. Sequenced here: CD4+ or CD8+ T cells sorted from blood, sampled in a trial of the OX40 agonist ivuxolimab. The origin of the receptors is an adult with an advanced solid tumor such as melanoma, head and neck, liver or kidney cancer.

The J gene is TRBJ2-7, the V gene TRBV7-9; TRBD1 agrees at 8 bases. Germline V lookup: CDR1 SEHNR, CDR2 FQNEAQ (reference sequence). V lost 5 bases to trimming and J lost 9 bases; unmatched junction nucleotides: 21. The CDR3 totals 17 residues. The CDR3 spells CASSPQGGQGALRGQYF. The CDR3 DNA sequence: TGTGCCAGCAGCCCCCAGGGGGGCCAGGGGGCTCTACGCGGGCAGTACTTC.

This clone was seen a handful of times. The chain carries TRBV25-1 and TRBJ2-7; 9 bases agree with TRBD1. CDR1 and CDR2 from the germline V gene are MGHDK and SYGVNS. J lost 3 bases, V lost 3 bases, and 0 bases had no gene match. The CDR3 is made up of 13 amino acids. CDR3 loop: CASSETGGYEQYF. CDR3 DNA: TGTGCCAGCAGTGAGACAGGGGGCTACGAGCAGTACTTC.

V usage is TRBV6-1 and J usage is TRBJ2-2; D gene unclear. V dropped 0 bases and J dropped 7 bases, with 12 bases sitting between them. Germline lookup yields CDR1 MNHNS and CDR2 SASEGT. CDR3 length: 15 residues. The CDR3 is CASSEAGRRNGELFF. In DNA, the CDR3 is TGTGCCAGCAGTGAAGCAGGCCGTCGGAACGGGGAGCTGTTTTTT.

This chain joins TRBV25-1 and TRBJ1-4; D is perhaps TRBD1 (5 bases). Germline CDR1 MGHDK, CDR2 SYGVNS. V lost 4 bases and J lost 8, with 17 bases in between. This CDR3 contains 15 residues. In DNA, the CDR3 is TGTGCCAGCAGTGCCCCCGGGACGCCGGGGGAAAAACTGTTTTTT. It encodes CASSAPGTPGEKLFF.

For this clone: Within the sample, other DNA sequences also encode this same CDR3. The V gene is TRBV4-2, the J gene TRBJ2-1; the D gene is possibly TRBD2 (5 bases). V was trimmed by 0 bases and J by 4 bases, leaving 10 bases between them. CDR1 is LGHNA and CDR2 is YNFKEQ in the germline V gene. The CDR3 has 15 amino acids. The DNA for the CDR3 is TGTGCCAGCAGCCAAGATAAGGGCGGGTACAATGAGCAGTTCTTC. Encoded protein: CASSQDKGGYNEQFF.

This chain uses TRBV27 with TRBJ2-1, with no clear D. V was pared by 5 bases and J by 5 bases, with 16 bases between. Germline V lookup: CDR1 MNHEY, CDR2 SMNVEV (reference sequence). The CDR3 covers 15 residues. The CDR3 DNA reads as TGTGCCAGCAGTCTTCTGCCCATGTCCCACAATGAGCAGTTCTTC. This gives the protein CASSLLPMSHNEQFF.

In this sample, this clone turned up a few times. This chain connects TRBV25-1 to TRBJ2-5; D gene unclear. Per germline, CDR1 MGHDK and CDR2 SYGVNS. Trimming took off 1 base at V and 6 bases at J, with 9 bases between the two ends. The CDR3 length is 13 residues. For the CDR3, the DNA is TGTGCCAGCAGTGAATCAAGTATGAAGACCCAGTACTTC. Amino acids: CASSESSMKTQYF.